The 9 T cell receptor beta chains below come from one sample, sequenced in a study of PD-1 blockade in classical Hodgkin lymphoma. As to time point: cycle 4 day 1 (C4D1), after less than 7 weeks of nivolumab. Each of the patients experienced relapse following autologous stem cell transplantation, and their brentuximab vedotin exposure differed. Produced via immunoSEQ multiplex PCR; TCRdb's table is partial and in-frame only. The repertoire holds more than 90,000 clones, with about three quarters as singletons. The material was peripheral blood mononuclear cells (PBMCs), obtained before the fourth cycle of nivolumab. These receptors were taken from a human donor with classical Hodgkin lymphoma.

This chain connects TRBV6-6 to TRBJ1-5, with 10 bases aligning to TRBD1. CDR3 length: 16 amino acids. V shed 2 bases, J shed 3 bases, and the junction held 4 bases outside the gene matches. Per the germline V gene, CDR1 is MNHNY and CDR2 is SVGAGI (reference sequence). The CDR3 region is CASSYRTGGNNQPQHF. CDR3 in DNA: TGTGCCAGCAGTTACAGGACAGGGGGAAACAATCAGCCCCAGCATTTT.

This clone is a singleton in its sample. The chain couples TRBV27 to TRBJ1-2, with 8 bases aligning to TRBD1. Per the germline V gene, CDR1 is MNHEY and CDR2 is SMNVEV (reference sequence). The CDR3 consists of 14 residues. V trimming: 2 bases; J trimming: 4 bases; junction bases outside the gene matches: 3. The CDR3 sequence is CASSLADRGYGYTF. Here the CDR3 DNA reads TGTGCCAGCAGTTTAGCCGACAGGGGCTATGGCTACACCTTC.

This clone appeared once. The chain links TRBV28 to TRBJ2-2; 7 bases map to TRBD2. Germline V gene data show CDR1 as MDHEN and CDR2 as SYDVKM. The CDR3 length is 13 residues. Trimming cost V 10 bases and J 2 bases; bases outside gene matches: 4. CDR3 DNA: TGTGCCACCCGGACTAGAAACACCGGGGAGCTGTTTTTT. It encodes CATRTRNTGELFF. The variable domain in full, with the rest retrieved from reference TRBV28 and TRBJ2-2, is DVKVTQSSRYLVKRTGEKVFLECVQDMDHENMFWYRQDPGLGLRLIYFSYDVKMKEKGDIPEGYSVSREKKERFSLILESASTNQTSMYLCATRTRNTGELFFGEGSRLTVL.

CDR3 sequence reads: CASSQDPVWEGGFDGYTF. DNA of the CDR3: TGCGCCAGCAGCCAAGATCCGGTCTGGGAGGGTGGATTCGATGGCTACACCTTC. The chain carries TRBV4-1 and TRBJ1-2; D is uncertain. The length of the CDR3 is 18 residues. Germline CDR1 reads MGHRA; CDR2 reads YSYEKL. Trimming cost V 0 bases and J 6 bases, with 23 bases left between them.

The chain combines TRBV12-5 with TRBJ2-5; 7 nucleotides align to TRBD1. This CDR3 spans 14 amino acids. J was trimmed by 2 bases and V by 5 bases; bases with no gene match: 5. Germline V gives CDR1 LGHNT, CDR2 FRNRAP. In DNA form, the CDR3 reads TGTGCTAGTGGTCCCCTGACAGGGCAAGAGACCCAGTACTTC. Protein: CASGPLTGQETQYF.

This clone was detected once. The chain joins TRBV6-5 to TRBJ1-2; TRBD1 aligns across 9 bases. The CDR3 length is 14 residues. V shed 5 bases, J shed 4 bases, and the junction held 5 bases outside the gene matches. CDR1 is MNHEY and CDR2 is SVGAGI in the germline V gene. For the CDR3, the DNA is TGTGCCAGCAGTATAGGACAGGGGCCCTATGGCTACACCTTC. Translated: CASSIGQGPYGYTF.

This rearrangement joins TRBV14 to TRBJ2-7; D unresolved. Per the germline V gene, CDR1 is SGHDN and CDR2 is FVKESK. This CDR3 is 13 amino acids long. V lost 0 bases and J 6 bases, leaving 9 bases between the germline ends. The DNA for the CDR3 is TGTGCCAGCAGCCAAGATTTACTGCGCGAGCAGTACTTC. Amino acids: CASSQDLLREQYF.

The chain recombines TRBV25-1 with TRBJ2-2; D unclear. The V gene's germline CDR1 is MGHDK and CDR2 SYGVNS. V was cut by 0 bases and J by 8 bases, with 13 bases left in between. This CDR3 region has 15 residues. The CDR3 is CASSEYSLGVGELFF. The CDR3, as DNA: TGTGCCAGCAGTGAATATAGCCTCGGTGTTGGGGAGCTGTTTTTT.

CDR3: CASSLANNQPQHF. CDR3 bases: TGTGCCAGCAGCTTAGCGAACAATCAGCCCCAGCATTTT. The rearrangement uses TRBV7-9 and TRBJ1-5; D is unresolved. Trimming shortened V by 0 bases and J by 3 bases, and 3 bases separated the two germline ends. CDR3 length equals 13 residues. Germline loops: CDR1 SEHNR, CDR2 FQNEAQ (reference sequence). Using reference TRBV7-9 and TRBJ1-5 for the parts outside the CDR3, the full variable domain is DTGVSQNPRHKITKRGQNVTFRCDPISEHNRLYWYRQTLGQGPEFLTYFQNEAQLEKSRLLSDRFSAERPKGSFSTLEIQRTEQGDSAMYLCASSLANNQPQHFGDGTRLSIL.